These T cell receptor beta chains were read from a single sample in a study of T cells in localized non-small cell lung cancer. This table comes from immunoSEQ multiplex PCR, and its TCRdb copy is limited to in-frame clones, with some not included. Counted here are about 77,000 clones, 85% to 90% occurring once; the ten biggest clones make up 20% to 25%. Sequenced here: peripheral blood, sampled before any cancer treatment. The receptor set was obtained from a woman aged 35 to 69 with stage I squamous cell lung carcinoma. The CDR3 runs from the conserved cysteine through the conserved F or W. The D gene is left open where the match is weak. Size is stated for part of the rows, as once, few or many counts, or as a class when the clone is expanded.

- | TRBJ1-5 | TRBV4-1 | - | TGCGCCAGCAGCCAAGACGGACAGAAGAATCAGCCCCAGCATTTT | CASSQDGQKNQPQHF
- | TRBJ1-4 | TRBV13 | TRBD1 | TGTGCCAGCAGCTACCGGGACAGGGACGAAAAACTGTTTTTT | CASSYRDRDEKLFF
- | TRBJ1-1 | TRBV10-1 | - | TGCGCCAGCAGTGAGTCTCGAGGGTCAGGCGCTGAAGCTTTCTTT | CASSESRGSGAEAFF
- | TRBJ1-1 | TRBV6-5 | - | TGTGCCAGCAGTTATGGGACTGAAGCTTTCTTT | CASSYGTEAFF
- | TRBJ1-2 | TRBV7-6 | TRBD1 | TGTGCCAGCAGCCCACTCGGACAGGGCTATGGCTACACCTTC | CASSPLGQGYGYTF
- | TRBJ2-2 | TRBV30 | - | TGTGCCTGGAGTGTCCTACACACCGGGGAGCTGTTTTTT | CAWSVLHTGELFF
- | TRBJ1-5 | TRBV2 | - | TGTGCCAGCAGTGGAGGGGGGGAGGGAAGCAATCAGCCCCAGCATTTT | CASSGGGEGSNQPQHF
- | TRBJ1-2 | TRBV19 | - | TGTGCCAGTAGTGCTACAGGGAGGCGAGATGGCTACACCTTC | CASSATGRRDGYTF
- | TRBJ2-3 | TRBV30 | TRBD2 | TGTGCCTCCTCCCCGGGACTAGAATCCACAGATACGCAGTATTTT | CASSPGLESTDTQYF
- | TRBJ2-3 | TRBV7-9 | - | TGTGCCAGCAGCTTAGCGCCGGGACCAGGAGATACGCAGTATTTT | CASSLAPGPGDTQYF
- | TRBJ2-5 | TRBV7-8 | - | TGTGCCAGCAGCTACTTGACAGGTGTAGAGACCCAGTACTTC | CASSYLTGVETQYF
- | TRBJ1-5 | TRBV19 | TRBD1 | TGTGCCAGTAGTTTTCACGGGACAGGGGGCGATCAGCCCCAGCATTTT | CASSFHGTGGDQPQHF
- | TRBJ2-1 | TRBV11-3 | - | TGTGCCAGCAGCTATGGTACCGGCCCGGGTGAGCAGTTCTTC | CASSYGTGPGEQFF
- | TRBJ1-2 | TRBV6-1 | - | TGTGCCAGCAGTGACCGGGGGAGAGACTATGGCTACACCTTC | CASSDRGRDYGYTF
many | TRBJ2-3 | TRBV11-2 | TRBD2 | TGTGCCAGCAGCTGGCGGGGGTTGGACGATACGCAGTATTTT | CASSWRGLDDTQYF
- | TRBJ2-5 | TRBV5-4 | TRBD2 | TGTGCCAGCAGCTTGGGTTGGACTAGCGGGGGGGCGGAGACCCAGTACTTC | CASSLGWTSGGAETQYF
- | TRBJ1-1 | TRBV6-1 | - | TGTGCCAGCAGTGAAACAGGGCCCGACACTGAAGCTTTCTTT | CASSETGPDTEAFF
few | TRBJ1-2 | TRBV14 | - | TGTGCCAGCAGCCAAGAAGTCGGGATTCTATCTGGCTACACCTTC | CASSQEVGILSGYTF
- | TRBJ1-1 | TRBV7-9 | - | TGTGCCAGCAGCTTACCCCGATGGGAAGGGGGCACTGAAGCTTTCTTT | CASSLPRWEGGTEAFF
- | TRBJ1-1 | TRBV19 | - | TGTGCCAGTAGTATAGGAGTGCCCACTGAAGCTTTCTTT | CASSIGVPTEAFF
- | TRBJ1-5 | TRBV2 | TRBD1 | TGTGCCAGCAGACAGGGGCGGGATCAGCCCCAGCATTTT | CASRQGRDQPQHF
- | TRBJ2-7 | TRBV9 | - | TGTGCCAGCAGCGTAGGTCCCTCCTACGAGCAGTACTTC | CASSVGPSYEQYF